The 20 T cell receptor beta chains below come from one sample, sequenced in a study of blood T cell repertoires in COVID-19. Sequenced by immunoSEQ multiplex PCR; TCRdb stores in-frame clones only, minus some. Found here are 200,000 to 250,000 clones, more than 75% of them singletons; the top ten hold 9.5% to 15%. The sequencing input was peripheral blood. All receptors come from a human donor in a cohort sampled during active COVID-19.

This clone was seen once. The DNA for the CDR3 is TGTGCCACCAGCAGAGTAGGGACAGGGATGTACTTATACGAGCAGTACTTC. Amino acid sequence: CATSRVGTGMYLYEQYF. The chain uses TRBV15 and TRBJ2-7; 9 bases agree with TRBD1. V lost 1 base to trimming and J lost 4 bases; unmatched junction nucleotides: 11. This CDR3 contains 17 residues. Germline V gene data show CDR1 as LNHNV and CDR2 as YYDKDF (reference sequence).

The chain recombines TRBV19 with TRBJ2-5, with 8 bases identical to TRBD2. Germline-derived CDR1 and CDR2 are LNHDA and SQIVND (reference sequence). J lost 3 bases, V lost 6 bases, and 6 bases had no gene match. The CDR3 has 14 amino acids. The CDR3 coding sequence is TGTGCCAGTAGCCCTGTTAGCGGGAAAGAGACCCAGTACTTC. This encodes CASSPVSGKETQYF.

The CDR3 is CASRSTAYSGANVLTF. The CDR3 DNA follows: TGTGCCAGCAGATCGACAGCTTACTCTGGGGCCAACGTCCTGACTTTC. The chain carries TRBV7-2 and TRBJ2-6; TRBD1 might be the D (5 bases). The CDR3 is 16 residues long. V lost 6 bases to trimming and J lost 0 bases, with 12 bases between them. Germline V gene lookup returns CDR1 SGHTA and CDR2 FQGNSA.

This clone was recorded a few times. The chain uses TRBV6-2 or TRBV6-3 and TRBJ2-7, with D maybe TRBD2 (6 bases). Germline-derived CDR1 and CDR2 are MNHEY and SVGEGT. Trimming took 5 bases from V and 2 from J, leaving 13 bases between them. The CDR3 runs 14 residues. Here the CDR3 DNA reads TGTGCCAGCAGTAGCCTAGCGAGAACCTACGAGCAGTACTTC. Translated, it gives CASSSLARTYEQYF.

The rearrangement links TRBV28 to TRBJ1-3; 11 bases map to TRBD1. Per germline, CDR1 MDHEN and CDR2 SYDVKM. Trimming took 5 bases from V and 2 from J; bases not matched to a gene: 8. The CDR3 consists of 17 residues. DNA for the CDR3: TGTGCCAGCAGTCCGGGGACAGGGGGGTTCGCTGGAAACACCATATATTTT. As protein: CASSPGTGGFAGNTIYF.

Regarding this clone: This sample also contains other DNA sequences that code for the same CDR3. V and J are TRBV9 and TRBJ2-1; D call uncertain. Germline V gene lookup returns CDR1 SGDLS and CDR2 YYNGEE. The CDR3 contains 13 residues. The ends were cut back, 0 bases at V and 3 bases at J, with 4 bases in the middle. The CDR3 is CASSVGSYNEQFF. The CDR3 coding sequence is TGTGCCAGCAGCGTAGGCAGCTACAATGAGCAGTTCTTC.

The chain employs TRBV7-6 and TRBJ2-5; perhaps TRBD2 as D (5 bases). The CDR3 sequence is 14 residues long. V gave up 5 bases and J gave up 5 bases, with 15 bases separating them. Per the germline V gene, CDR1 is SGHVS and CDR2 is FNYEAQ. The CDR3: CASSRDHSRETQYF. In nucleotides, the CDR3 is TGTGCCAGCAGCCGGGATCACTCACGGGAGACCCAGTACTTC.

The chain combines TRBV6-4 with TRBJ2-3, with TRBD2 as a possible D gene (7 bases). This CDR3 is built from 15 residues. The germline V gene encodes CDR1 MRHNA and CDR2 SNTAGT. Trimming left V 2 bases short and J 3 bases short, with 12 bases between. Here the CDR3 reads CASSDRGAQTDTQYF. CDR3 bases: TGTGCCAGCAGTGACCGGGGGGCCCAGACAGATACGCAGTATTTT.

The table lists this clone with a count of one. V is TRBV7-2 and J is TRBJ1-2; 7 nucleotides align to TRBD1. The CDR3 length is 15 residues. Trimming at V came to 1 base and at J to 4 bases, leaving 6 bases not matched to a gene. CDR1 and CDR2 from the germline V gene are SGHTA and FQGNSA. CDR3 residues: CASSLVGGAGYGYTF. The CDR3 region has the DNA TGTGCCAGCAGCTTAGTAGGGGGCGCGGGCTATGGCTACACCTTC.

CDR3 DNA sequence: TGTGCCAGCGAAATGGACAGGACCAACACTGAAGCTTTCTTT. Its translation: CASEMDRTNTEAFF. The V and J genes are TRBV6-5 and TRBJ1-1; 7 bases fit TRBD1. Germline V gives CDR1 MNHEY, CDR2 SVGAGI. The CDR3 is made up of 14 amino acids. Trimming at V came to 8 bases and at J to 2 bases, leaving 8 bases not matched to a gene.

The chain is built from TRBV5-1 and TRBJ1-3, with TRBD1 identical over 10 bases. CDR1 and CDR2 (germline): SGHRS, YFSETQ. V lost 4 bases to trimming and J lost 3 bases; unmatched junction nucleotides: 4. The CDR3 covers 15 residues. The CDR3 sequence: CASSEGQGHGNTIYF. The CDR3 nucleotides read TGCGCCAGCAGCGAGGGACAGGGGCATGGAAACACCATATATTTT.

CDR3 region: CASRGLAVQETQYF. Here the CDR3 DNA reads TGTGCCAGTAGAGGCCTAGCGGTACAAGAGACCCAGTACTTC. The V and J genes are TRBV19 and TRBJ2-5, with 7 bases lining up with TRBD2. V gave up 6 bases and J gave up 2 bases; unmatched junction bases: 6. The germline gives CDR1 LNHDA, CDR2 SQIVND (reference sequence). The CDR3 loop spans 14 amino acids.

This chain connects TRBV5-1 to TRBJ1-1; D is uncertain. CDR3 length: 13 residues. Germline CDR1 and CDR2: SGHRS and YFSETQ. Trimming cost V 0 bases and J 5 bases, with 8 bases left between them. DNA of the CDR3: TGCGCCAGCAGCTTGGCTACGGGAACTGAAGCTTTCTTT. This encodes CASSLATGTEAFF.

CDR3 nucleotide sequence: TGTGCCAGCAGCGAACAGGGGGCCGCTAGCGGCTCAGCGCAGTATTTT. Its protein is CASSEQGAASGSAQYF. This rearrangement joins TRBV11-2 to TRBJ2-3, with 9 nucleotides matching TRBD1. V was pared by 5 bases and J by 10 bases, with 16 bases of the junction left unmatched. The germline CDR1 and CDR2 sequences are SGHAT and FQNNGV. The CDR3 has 16 amino acids.

The chain uses TRBV7-3 and TRBJ1-6; TRBD1 agrees at 8 bases. This CDR3 is 17 amino acids long. Germline CDR1 reads SGHTA; CDR2 reads FQGTGA. The junction had 7 bases not matched to a gene; V was cut back by 0 bases and J by 6 bases. The CDR3 spells CASSLTGTGSSNSPLHF. In nucleotides, the CDR3 is TGTGCCAGCAGCTTAACTGGGACAGGTAGCTCTAATTCACCCCTCCACTTT. Full variable domain (missing parts from reference TRBV7-3 and TRBJ1-6): GAGVSQTPSNKVTEKGKYVELRCDPISGHTALYWYRQSLGQGPEFLIYFQGTGAADDSGLPNDRFFAVRPEGSVSTLKIQRTERGDSAVYLCASSLTGTGSSNSPLHFGNGTRLTVT.

With respect to this clone: Compared with germline, one end of the junction differs, possibly owing to a read error. This sequence joins TRBV11-2 and TRBJ2-5; a weak D match, TRBD1 (6 bases). CDR1 is SGHAT, CDR2 FQNNGV, per germline. The CDR3 has 13 residues. In nucleotides, the CDR3 is TGTGCCAGCAGCGTAGACAGGTTTAGGACCCAGTACTTC. This encodes CASSVDRFRTQYF.

The rearrangement uses TRBV2 and TRBJ2-7; maybe TRBD1 (6 bases). This CDR3 contains 15 residues. V was pared by 3 bases and J by 1 base, with 13 bases between. Germline V CDR1 and CDR2: SNHLY, FYNNEI. The CDR3 reads CASSEPDSGSYEQYF. DNA of the CDR3: TGTGCCAGCAGTGAGCCGGACAGCGGATCCTACGAGCAGTACTTC.

The chain uses TRBV30 and TRBJ1-1; D not resolved. V lost 1 base and J 1 base, leaving 7 bases between the germline ends. The length of the CDR3 is 13 residues. Germline CDR1 reads GTSNPN; CDR2 reads SVGIG (reference sequence). CDR3 protein: CAWSAQRNTEAFF. The CDR3 DNA reads as TGTGCCTGGAGTGCACAGAGGAACACTGAAGCTTTCTTT.

The rearrangement links TRBV6-6 to TRBJ2-1; 7 positions match TRBD2. Germline CDR1 is MNHNY and CDR2 is SVGAGI (reference sequence). With 9 bases clipped from V and 8 bases from J, the junction kept 16 bases outside the gene matches. The CDR3 sequence is 15 residues long. The CDR3 coding sequence is TGTGCCAGTGGGCTAACGGGGAGGGTGGGGGATGAGCAGTTCTTC. Translating gives CASGLTGRVGDEQFF.

This chain links TRBV7-8 with TRBJ2-7; TRBD1 is a possible D gene (6 bases). V was cut by 5 bases and J by 5 bases, with 16 bases left in between. Per the germline V gene, CDR1 is SGHVS and CDR2 is FQNEAQ. The CDR3 contains 14 residues. CDR3 loop: CASSAHTGFNEQYF. The CDR3 nucleotides are TGTGCCAGCAGCGCCCACACAGGGTTCAACGAGCAGTACTTC.